This T cell receptor beta chain was identified during a study of CD8+ T cells in alopecia areata. The CDR3 extends over 14 amino acids. V gave up 3 bases and J gave up 5 bases; unmatched junction bases: 6. Germline V gene data show CDR1 as GTSNPN and CDR2 as SVGIG (reference sequence). Reverse transcribed after extraction, RNA yielded cDNA as the sequencing template. TCRdb's copy holds only in-frame clones and misses some; the assay was immunoSEQ multiplex PCR. The sample records about 200,000 clones, around three fifths being singletons. The treatment: oral pan-JAK inhibitor, 5-10 mg twice daily. The chain is built from TRBV30 and TRBJ1-2; 10 positions agree with TRBD1. The TCR comes from a human donor with alopecia areata. The source was CD4+ T cells sorted from blood, collected between weeks 49 and 50, from a patient treated with tofacitinib. CDR3: CAWSPGQGLYGYTF. In nucleotides, the CDR3 is TGTGCCTGGAGCCCGGGACAGGGGTTATATGGCTACACCTTC.